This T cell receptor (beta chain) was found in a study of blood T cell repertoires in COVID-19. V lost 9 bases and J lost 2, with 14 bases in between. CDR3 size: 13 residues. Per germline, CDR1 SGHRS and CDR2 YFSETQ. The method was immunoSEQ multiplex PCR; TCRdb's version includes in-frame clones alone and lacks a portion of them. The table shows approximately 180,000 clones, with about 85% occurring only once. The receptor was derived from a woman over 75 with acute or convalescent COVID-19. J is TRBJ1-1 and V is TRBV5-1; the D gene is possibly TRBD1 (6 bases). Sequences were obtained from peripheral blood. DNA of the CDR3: TGCGCCACCCGGGACACCTATAACACTGAAGCTTTCTTT. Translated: CATRDTYNTEAFF.